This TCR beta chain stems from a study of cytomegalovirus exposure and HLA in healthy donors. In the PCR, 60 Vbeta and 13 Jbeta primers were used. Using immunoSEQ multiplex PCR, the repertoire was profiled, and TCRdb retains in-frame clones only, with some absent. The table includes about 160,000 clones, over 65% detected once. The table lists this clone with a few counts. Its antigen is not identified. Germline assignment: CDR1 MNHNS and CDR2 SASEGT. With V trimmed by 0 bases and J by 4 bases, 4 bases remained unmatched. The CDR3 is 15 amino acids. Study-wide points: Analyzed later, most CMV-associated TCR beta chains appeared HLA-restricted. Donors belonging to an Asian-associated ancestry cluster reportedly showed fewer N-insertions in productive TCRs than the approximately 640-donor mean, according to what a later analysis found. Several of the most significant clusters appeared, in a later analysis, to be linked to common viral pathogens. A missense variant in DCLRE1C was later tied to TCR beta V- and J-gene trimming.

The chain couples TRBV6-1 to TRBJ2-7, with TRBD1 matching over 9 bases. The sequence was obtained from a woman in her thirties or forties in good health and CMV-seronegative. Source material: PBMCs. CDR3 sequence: CASSEAGQGPYEQYF. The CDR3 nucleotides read TGTGCCAGCAGTGAAGCCGGACAGGGGCCTTACGAGCAGTACTTC.